A selection of T cell receptor beta chains follows, all from one sample in a study of cytomegalovirus exposure and HLA in healthy donors. Data came from immunoSEQ multiplex PCR; TCRdb stores just in-frame clones and leaves some out. The sample carries 30,000 to 40,000 clones, just over 85% recorded once. Specimen: PBMCs. These receptors were obtained from a middle-aged woman in good health and CMV-seropositive. Both conserved end residues are part of each CDR3.

v_gene: TRBV11-2
j_gene: TRBJ2-7
CDR3aa: CASSLARQPYEQYF

v_gene: TRBV7-9
j_gene: TRBJ1-1
CDR3aa: CASTYRGERGTEAFF

v_gene: TRBV18
j_gene: TRBJ1-1
CDR3aa: CASSAGTDTEAFF

v_gene: TRBV6-5
j_gene: TRBJ2-1
CDR3aa: CASSRDRDEQFF

v_gene: TRBV7-9
j_gene: TRBJ1-6
CDR3aa: CASSLEGANSPLHF

v_gene: TRBV28
j_gene: TRBJ1-1
CDR3aa: CAGTRGENTEAFF

v_gene: TRBV2
j_gene: TRBJ1-5
CDR3aa: CASSDARGVQPQHF

v_gene: TRBV9
j_gene: TRBJ2-4
CDR3aa: CASSVGIAKNIQYF

v_gene: TRBV6-1
j_gene: TRBJ1-2
CDR3aa: CASSTNYRGSYGYTF

v_gene: TRBV9
j_gene: TRBJ2-5
CDR3aa: CASSAGLASQETQYF

v_gene: TRBV2
j_gene: TRBJ2-1
CDR3aa: CASSESPAGGWNEQFF

v_gene: TRBV6-5
j_gene: TRBJ2-2
CDR3aa: CASRKGQDPGELFF

v_gene: TRBV7-9
j_gene: TRBJ2-5
CDR3aa: CASSSSGAIQETQYF

v_gene: TRBV6-1
j_gene: TRBJ2-3
CDR3aa: CASSGLSTLGDTQYF

v_gene: TRBV4-1
j_gene: TRBJ1-6
CDR3aa: CASSQLGGGRSPLHF

v_gene: TRBV5-4
j_gene: TRBJ1-2
CDR3aa: CASSSAGASGYTF

v_gene: TRBV15
j_gene: TRBJ2-5
CDR3aa: CATSREGQPQETQYF

v_gene: TRBV4-1
j_gene: TRBJ2-7
CDR3aa: CASSQDTVAGYEQYF

v_gene: TRBV2
j_gene: TRBJ1-1
CDR3aa: CASSERVVTNTEAFF

v_gene: TRBV11-3
j_gene: TRBJ2-2
CDR3aa: CASSFKRGQGMNGELFF

v_gene: TRBV7-6
j_gene: TRBJ2-3
CDR3aa: CASSLIGTSGSSTDTQYF

v_gene: TRBV28
j_gene: TRBJ1-2
CDR3aa: CASSPEWGVNGGYTF

v_gene: TRBV5-1
j_gene: TRBJ2-5
CDR3aa: CASSPGQGKETQYF

v_gene: TRBV9
j_gene: TRBJ2-1
CDR3aa: CASSDGGALYVEQFF

v_gene: TRBV5-4
j_gene: TRBJ2-1
CDR3aa: CASSNGGGVTYNEQFF

v_gene: TRBV19
j_gene: -
CDR3aa: CASTTGPGGVYEQYF

v_gene: TRBV4-1
j_gene: TRBJ1-4
CDR3aa: CASSLRPTGTNEKLFF

v_gene: TRBV4-3
j_gene: TRBJ2-1
CDR3aa: CASSPQGGTGINEQFF